This T cell receptor (beta chain) is drawn from a study of response to subunit inactivated influenza vaccine (dated by TCRdb to about 2018). General notes on the study: Deep quantitative profiling of the T cell receptor repertoire was used in the study to follow responses to a trivalent subunit inactivated influenza vaccine.

This clonotype was counted at least ten times. Its cognate antigen has yet to be identified. No clone much larger than this one lies a single base away; base qualities are absent. What the work shows at the level of the full study, not this receptor alone: According to the authors, only a limited number of new T cells may be recruited by each seasonal influenza vaccination.

V gives up 1 base and J gives up 3 bases, and the segment between their germline ends measures 12 bases. The germline V gene (reference sequence) supplies CDR1 SEHNR and CDR2 FQNEAQ. CDR3 length: 15 amino acids, cysteine to phenylalanine. The sequence is cut down to CDR3 DNA, 45 bases in frame from base 1. Preparation of the library involved RT-PCR. The instrument given in TCRdb is Illumina HiSeq 2500. The public reads were reanalyzed by TCRdb: fastp trimming at Q25, MiXCR alignment, in-frame beta chains only. Rows merge per CDR3 protein into single entries with the most common DNA and genes. The table for this sample lists around 520,000 distinct CDR3 sequences; roughly 10% of them were counted only once. The top ten hold roughly a tenth of the sample.

The chain is assembled from TRBV7-9 and TRBJ2-5, and perhaps TRBD1 as D gene, on 6 matching bases. The clonotype was recovered from a man aged 50-59 years who received an inactivated influenza vaccine. Donor details come from another sample of the same person, matched by shared clones. The sample in question was PBMCs from blood, obtained on the day of vaccination. The CDR3 region has the sequence CASSLVRDTKETQYF. The base sequence is TGTGCCAGCAGCTTAGTTAGGGACACGAAAGAGACCCAGTACTTC.